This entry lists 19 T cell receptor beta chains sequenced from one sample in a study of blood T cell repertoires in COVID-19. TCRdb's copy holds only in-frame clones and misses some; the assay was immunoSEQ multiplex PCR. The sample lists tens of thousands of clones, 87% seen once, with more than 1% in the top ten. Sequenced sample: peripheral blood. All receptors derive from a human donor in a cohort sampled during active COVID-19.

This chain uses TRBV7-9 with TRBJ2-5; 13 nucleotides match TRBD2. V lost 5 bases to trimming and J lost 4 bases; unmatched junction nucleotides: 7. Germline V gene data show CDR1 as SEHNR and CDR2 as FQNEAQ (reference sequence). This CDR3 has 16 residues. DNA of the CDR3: TGTGCCAGCAGCCCTGCAGGACTAGCGGGAGTAGAGACCCAGTACTTC. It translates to CASSPAGLAGVETQYF.

CDR3 coding DNA: TGTGCCAGCAGCTTCGGAGGGCCCACAGATACGCAGTATTTT. This codes for CASSFGGPTDTQYF. The chain employs TRBV13 and TRBJ2-3, with D possibly matching TRBD2 (6 bases). CDR1 is PRHDT, CDR2 FYEKMQ, per germline (reference sequence). CDR3 size: 14 residues. V was clipped by 3 bases and J by 2 bases, with 9 bases between them.

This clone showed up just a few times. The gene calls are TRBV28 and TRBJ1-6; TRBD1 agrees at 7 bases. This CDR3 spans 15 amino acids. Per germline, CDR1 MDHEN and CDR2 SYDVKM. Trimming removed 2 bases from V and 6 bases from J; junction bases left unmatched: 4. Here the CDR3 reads CASSLIDRANSPLHF. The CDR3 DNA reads TGTGCCAGCAGTTTAATCGACAGGGCTAATTCACCCCTCCACTTT.

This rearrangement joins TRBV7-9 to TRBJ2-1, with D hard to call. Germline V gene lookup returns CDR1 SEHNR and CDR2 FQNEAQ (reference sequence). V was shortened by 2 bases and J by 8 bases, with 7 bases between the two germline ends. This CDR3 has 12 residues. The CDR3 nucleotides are TGTGCCAGCAGCTTAAACCAGTATGAGCAGTTCTTC. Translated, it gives CASSLNQYEQFF.

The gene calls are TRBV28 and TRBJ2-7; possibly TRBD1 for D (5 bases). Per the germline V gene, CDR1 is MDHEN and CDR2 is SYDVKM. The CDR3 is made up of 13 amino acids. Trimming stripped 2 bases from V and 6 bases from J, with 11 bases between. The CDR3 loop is CASSLARDGEQYF. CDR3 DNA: TGTGCCAGCAGTTTAGCCAGGGATGGCGAGCAGTACTTC.

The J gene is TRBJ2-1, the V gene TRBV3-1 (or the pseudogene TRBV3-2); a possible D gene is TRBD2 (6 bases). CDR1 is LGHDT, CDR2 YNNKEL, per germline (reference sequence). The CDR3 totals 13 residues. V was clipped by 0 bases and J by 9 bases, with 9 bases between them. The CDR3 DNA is TGTGCCAGCAGCCAAGAAGGAGGGACTGAGCAGTTCTTC. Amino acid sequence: CASSQEGGTEQFF.

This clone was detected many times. The CDR3 DNA sequence: TGTGCTAGTGGTTTAGAACTAGGGAGCTCCTACGAGCAGTACTTC. Translation gives CASGLELGSSYEQYF. The chain carries TRBV12-5 and TRBJ2-7; weak D call: TRBD2 (5 bases). Germline V gives CDR1 LGHNT, CDR2 FRNRAP. Trimming shortened V by 3 bases and J by 0 bases, and 12 bases separated the two germline ends. The CDR3 extends over 15 amino acids.

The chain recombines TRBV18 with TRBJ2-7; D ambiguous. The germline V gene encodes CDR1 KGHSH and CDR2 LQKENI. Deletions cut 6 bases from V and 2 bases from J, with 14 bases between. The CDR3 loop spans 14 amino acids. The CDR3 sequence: CASSNPGSTYEQYF. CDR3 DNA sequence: TGTGCCAGCTCGAACCCCGGTTCGACCTACGAGCAGTACTTC.

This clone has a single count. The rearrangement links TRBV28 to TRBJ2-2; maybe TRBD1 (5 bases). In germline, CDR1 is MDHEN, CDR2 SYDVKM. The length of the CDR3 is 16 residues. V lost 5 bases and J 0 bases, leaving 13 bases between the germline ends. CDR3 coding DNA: TGTGCCAGCAGTGAGTCAGGGCTCGCGAACACCGGGGAGCTGTTTTTT. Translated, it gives CASSESGLANTGELFF. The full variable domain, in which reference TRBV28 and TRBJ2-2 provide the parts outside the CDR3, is DVKVTQSSRYLVKRTGEKVFLECVQDMDHENMFWYRQDPGLGLRLIYFSYDVKMKEKGDIPEGYSVSREKKERFSLILESASTNQTSMYLCASSESGLANTGELFFGEGSRLTVL.

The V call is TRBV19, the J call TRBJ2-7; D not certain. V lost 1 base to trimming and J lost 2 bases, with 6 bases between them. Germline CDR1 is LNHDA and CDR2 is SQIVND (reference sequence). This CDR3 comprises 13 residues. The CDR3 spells CASSIGAPYEQYF. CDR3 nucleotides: TGTGCCAGTAGTATAGGGGCCCCCTACGAGCAGTACTTC.

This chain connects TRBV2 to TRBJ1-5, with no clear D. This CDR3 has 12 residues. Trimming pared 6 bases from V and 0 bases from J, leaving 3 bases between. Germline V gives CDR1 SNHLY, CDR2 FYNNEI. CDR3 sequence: CASSNSNQPQHF. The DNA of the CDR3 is TGTGCCAGCAGCAATAGCAATCAGCCCCAGCATTTT.

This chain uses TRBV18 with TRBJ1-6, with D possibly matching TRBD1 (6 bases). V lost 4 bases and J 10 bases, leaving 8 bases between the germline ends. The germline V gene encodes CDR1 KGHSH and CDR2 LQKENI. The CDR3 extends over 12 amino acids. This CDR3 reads CASSQQGSPLHF. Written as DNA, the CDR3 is TGTGCCAGCTCACAACAGGGCTCACCCCTCCACTTT.

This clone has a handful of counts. CDR3 nucleotide sequence: TGTGCCAGTAGTATTGGGGGGATCGGTGGCTACACCTTC. This codes for CASSIGGIGGYTF. The chain recombines TRBV19 with TRBJ1-2; TRBD1 is a possible D gene (5 bases). CDR1 and CDR2 (germline): LNHDA, SQIVND (reference sequence). V lost 3 bases and J lost 7, with 12 bases in between. The CDR3 covers 13 residues.

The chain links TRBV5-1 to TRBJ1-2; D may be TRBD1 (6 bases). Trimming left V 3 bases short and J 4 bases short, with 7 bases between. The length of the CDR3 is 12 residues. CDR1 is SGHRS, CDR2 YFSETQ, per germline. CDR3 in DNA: TGCGCCAGCAGCTCGACAGGCTATGGCTACACCTTC. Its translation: CASSSTGYGYTF.

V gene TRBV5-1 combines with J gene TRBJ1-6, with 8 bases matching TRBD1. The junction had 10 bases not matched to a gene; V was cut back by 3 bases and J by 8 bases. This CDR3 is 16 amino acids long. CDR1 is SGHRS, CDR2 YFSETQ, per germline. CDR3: CASSSVDRGVDSPLHF. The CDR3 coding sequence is TGCGCCAGCAGCTCGGTTGACAGGGGAGTTGATTCACCCCTCCACTTT. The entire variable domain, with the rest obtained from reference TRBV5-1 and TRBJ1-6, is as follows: KAGVTQTPRYLIKTRGQQVTLSCSPISGHRSVSWYQQTPGQGLQFLFEYFSETQRNKGNFPGRFSGRQFSNSRSEMNVSTLELGDSALYLCASSSVDRGVDSPLHFGNGTRLTVT.

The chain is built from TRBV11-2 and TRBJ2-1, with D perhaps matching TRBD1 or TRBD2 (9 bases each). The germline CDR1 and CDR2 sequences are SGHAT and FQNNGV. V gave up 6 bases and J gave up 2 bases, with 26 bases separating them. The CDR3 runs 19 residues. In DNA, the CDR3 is TGTGCCAGCAGTCGACAGGGGGTTACTAGCGGGTGGGCCTACAATGAGCAGTTCTTC. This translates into CASSRQGVTSGWAYNEQFF.

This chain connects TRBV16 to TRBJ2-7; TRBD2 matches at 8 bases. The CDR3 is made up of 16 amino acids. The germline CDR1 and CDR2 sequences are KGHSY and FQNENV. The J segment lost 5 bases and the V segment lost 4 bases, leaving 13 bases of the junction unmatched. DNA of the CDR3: TGTGCCAGCAGCCCGTTAGCGGGGCGGTCGGCCCACGAGCAGTACTTC. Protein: CASSPLAGRSAHEQYF.

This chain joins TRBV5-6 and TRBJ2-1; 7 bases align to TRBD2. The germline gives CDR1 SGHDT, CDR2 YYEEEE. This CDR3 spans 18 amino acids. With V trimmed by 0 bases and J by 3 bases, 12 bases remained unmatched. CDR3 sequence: CASSLVPSGGRLYNEQFF. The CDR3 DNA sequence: TGTGCCAGCAGCTTGGTACCCTCTGGCGGGAGACTCTACAATGAGCAGTTCTTC. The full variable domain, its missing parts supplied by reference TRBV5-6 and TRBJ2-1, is DAGVTQSPTHLIKTRGQQVTLRCSPKSGHDTVSWYQQALGQGPQFIFQYYEEEERQRGNFPDRFSGHQFPNYSSELNVNALLLGDSALYLCASSLVPSGGRLYNEQFFGPGTRLTVL.

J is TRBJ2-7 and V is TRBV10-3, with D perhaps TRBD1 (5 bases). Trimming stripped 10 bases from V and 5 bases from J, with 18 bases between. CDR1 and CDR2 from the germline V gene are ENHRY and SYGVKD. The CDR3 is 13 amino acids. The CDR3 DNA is TGTGCCACTGCATCTGCGCAGGGAAACGAGCAGTACTTC. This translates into CATASAQGNEQYF.